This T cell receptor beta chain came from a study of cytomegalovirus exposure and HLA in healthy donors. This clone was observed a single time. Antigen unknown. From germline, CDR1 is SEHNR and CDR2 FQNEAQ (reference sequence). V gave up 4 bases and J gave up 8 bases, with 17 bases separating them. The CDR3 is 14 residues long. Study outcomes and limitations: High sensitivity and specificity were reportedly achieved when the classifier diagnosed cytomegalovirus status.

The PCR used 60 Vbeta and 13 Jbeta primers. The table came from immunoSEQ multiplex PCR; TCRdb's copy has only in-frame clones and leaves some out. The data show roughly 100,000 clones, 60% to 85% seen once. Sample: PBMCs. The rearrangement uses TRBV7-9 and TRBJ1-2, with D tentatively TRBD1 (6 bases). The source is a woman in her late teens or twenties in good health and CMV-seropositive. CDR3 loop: CASSSPTGNDGYTF. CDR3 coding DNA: TGTGCCAGCAGCTCCCCTACAGGGAACGACGGCTACACCTTC.